The TCR beta chain described here comes from a study of Graves' ophthalmopathy and Graves' hyperthyroidism (dated by TCRdb to the late 2010s). Study-level background: Stable hyperthyroidism was defined as no progression to ophthalmopathy within 18 months of follow-up. To tell Graves' ophthalmopathy apart from Graves' hyperthyroidism, and to predict which patients would progress to ophthalmopathy, the study relied on TCR beta repertoire signatures. In total, under 150 blood samples were TCR-sequenced: under 45 ophthalmopathy, 80 or so hyperthyroidism and some 17 hyperthyroidism-to-ophthalmopathy patients. To explore V-J signatures that distinguish ophthalmopathy from hyperthyroidism, a discovery set of about a hundred patients was enrolled, made up of over 40 with ophthalmopathy and 57 with stable hyperthyroidism. An independent validation cohort comprised some 19 hyperthyroidism patients and over 15 patients who later progressed from hyperthyroidism to ophthalmopathy. In about six hyperthyroidism patients, the T-cell repertoires found in thyroid tissue were compared with those found in blood. After sampling, hyperthyroidism patients received methimazole starting at 30 mg daily, and ophthalmopathy patients received high-dose intravenous methylprednisolone.

As regards this clonotype: No antigen is known for it. A single base separates this from a much larger clone, so it may be a read error.

Broad study findings and their caveats: In validation, the model predicted ophthalmopathy progression with about 71% sensitivity and roughly 72% specificity; 12 predicted patients were CT-confirmed with GO in a median of about 6.1 months. In cross-validation, the 13-signature model distinguished ophthalmopathy from stable hyperthyroidism with about 90% sensitivity and about 84% specificity, and in the test set the corresponding values were roughly 78% and 74%. Most of the expanded thyroid clonotypes with a frequency above 0.001 were also detected in blood, and it was suggested that the thyroid immune response may be reflected by blood repertoires. No statistical method was used to predetermine the sample size, and group allocation was not hidden from the investigators.

The hyperthyroidism patients were 18 to 65 years old and newly diagnosed, with a disease duration of less than 2 months. Patients with other autoimmune diseases, uncontrolled infections, pregnancy or lactation were excluded from the study. Clinical symptoms, serum thyroxine, TRAb, thyroid ultrasound and orbital computed tomography were used for diagnosis. Trizol reagent was used to extract the total RNA, and its quality was then checked on an Agilent 2100 Bioanalyzer. For repertoire sequencing, the TCR beta CDR3 regions were amplified from RNA transcripts. HTBI primers and the Qiagen OneStep RT-PCR kit were used in a first-round RT-PCR, which was followed by a second-round multiplex PCR, size selection and purification. Libraries were sequenced paired-end with 100 bp reads on an Illumina HiSeq2000. The original pipeline was this. SOAPnuke was used for read processing, and reads with adapters, uncalled bases, a mean Phred below 15, or no exact constant-primer or identifier match were discarded. COPE v1.2.5 was used to merge high-quality paired reads. Each unique nucleotide sequence was defined as a clonotype, and clonotypes were aligned to IMGT TRB V, D and J references with MiTCR v1.1. Only V-J combinations with frequency above 0.0001 were analysed, covering approximately 99% of repertoires. A TCR clonal expansion and chaos score per V-J combination was defined as the ratio of F50 clonal expansion to chaos observed in the TCRdist matrix. Welch's t-statistics and random forest were used to reduce features to about a dozen V-J combinations, which were fed into a naive Bayes classifier. Thyroid-blood repertoire similarity was quantified with the Morisita-Horn index. TCRdb trimmed public reads at Q25 via fastp, called clones via MiXCR and kept in-frame beta chains. Rows matching on CDR3 protein sequence are summarized as one entry with the most common DNA and genes. None of the V and J calls come from the authors' own analysis; TCRdb made them. A total of 1 million to 1.3 million distinct CDR3 sequences appear in this sample, about 40% of them only once. The ten largest make up 11% of the sample.

From its cysteine to its phenylalanine, the CDR3 spans 11 amino acids. The read is trimmed to its CDR3 DNA, 33 bases read in frame from base 1. V loses 4 bases, J loses 8 bases, and the germline ends lie 8 bases apart. The CDR1 and CDR2 encoded by the germline V gene are SQVTM and ANQGSEA. This chain is built from TRBV29-1 and TRBJ1-4; no D gene can be assigned with confidence. Sequenced material: peripheral blood or thyroid tissue (not recorded which). The receptor was isolated from an adult man with Graves' hyperthyroidism. The DNA reads TGCAGCGTTGGGGAGGGCGAAAAACTGTTTTTT. The resulting protein is CSVGEGEKLFF.